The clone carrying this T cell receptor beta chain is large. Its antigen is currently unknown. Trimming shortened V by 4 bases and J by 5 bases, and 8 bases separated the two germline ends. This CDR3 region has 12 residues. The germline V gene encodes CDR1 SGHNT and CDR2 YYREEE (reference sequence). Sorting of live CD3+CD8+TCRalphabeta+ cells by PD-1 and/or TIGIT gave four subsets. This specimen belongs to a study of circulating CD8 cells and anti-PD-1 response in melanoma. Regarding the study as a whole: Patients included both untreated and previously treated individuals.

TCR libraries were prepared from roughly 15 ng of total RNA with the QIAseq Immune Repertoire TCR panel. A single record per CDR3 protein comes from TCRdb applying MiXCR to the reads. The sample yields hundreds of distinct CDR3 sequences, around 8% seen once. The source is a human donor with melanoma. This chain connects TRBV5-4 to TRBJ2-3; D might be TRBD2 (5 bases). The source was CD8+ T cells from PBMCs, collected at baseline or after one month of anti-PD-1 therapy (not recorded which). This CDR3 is CASSRTEDTQYF. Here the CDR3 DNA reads TGTGCCAGCAGCCGGACTGAAGATACGCAGTATTTT.